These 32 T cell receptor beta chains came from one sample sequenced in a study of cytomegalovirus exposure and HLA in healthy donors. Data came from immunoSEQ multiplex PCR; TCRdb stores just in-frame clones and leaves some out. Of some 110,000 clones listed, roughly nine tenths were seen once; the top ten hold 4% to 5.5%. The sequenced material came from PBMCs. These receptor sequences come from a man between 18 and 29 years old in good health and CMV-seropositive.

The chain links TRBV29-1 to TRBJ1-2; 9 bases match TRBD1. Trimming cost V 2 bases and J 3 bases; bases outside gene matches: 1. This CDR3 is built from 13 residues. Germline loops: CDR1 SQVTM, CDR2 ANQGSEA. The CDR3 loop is CSVERDRDYGYTF. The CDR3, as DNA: TGCAGCGTTGAACGGGACAGGGACTATGGCTACACCTTC. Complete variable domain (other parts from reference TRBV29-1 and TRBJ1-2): SAVISQKPSRDICQRGTSLTIQCQVDSQVTMMFWYRQQPGQSLTLIATANQGSEATYESGFVIDKFPISRPNLTFSTLTVSNMSPEDSSIYLCSVERDRDYGYTFGSGTRLTVV.

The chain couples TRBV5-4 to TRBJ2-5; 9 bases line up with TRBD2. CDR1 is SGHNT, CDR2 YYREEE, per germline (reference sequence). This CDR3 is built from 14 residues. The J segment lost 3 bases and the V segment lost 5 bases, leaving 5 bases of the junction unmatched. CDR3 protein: CASSEGGGEETQYF. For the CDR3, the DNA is TGTGCCAGCAGTGAAGGCGGGGGGGAAGAGACCCAGTACTTC.

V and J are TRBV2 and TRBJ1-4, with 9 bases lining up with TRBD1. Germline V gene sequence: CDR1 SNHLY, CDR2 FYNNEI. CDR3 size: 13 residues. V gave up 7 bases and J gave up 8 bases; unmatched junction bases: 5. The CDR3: CASNRGLKEKLFF. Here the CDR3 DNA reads TGTGCCAGCAACAGGGGGCTGAAGGAAAAACTGTTTTTT. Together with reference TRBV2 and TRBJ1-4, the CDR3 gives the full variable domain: EPEVTQTPSHQVTQMGQEVILRCVPISNHLYFYWYRQILGQKVEFLVSFYNNEISEKSEIFDDQFSVERPDGSNFTLKIRSTKLEDSAMYFCASNRGLKEKLFFGSGTQLSVL.

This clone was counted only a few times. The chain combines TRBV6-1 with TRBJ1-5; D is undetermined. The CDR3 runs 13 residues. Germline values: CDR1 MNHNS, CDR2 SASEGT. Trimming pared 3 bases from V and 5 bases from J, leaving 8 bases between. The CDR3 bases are TGTGCCAGCAGTGACCACTCGGATCAGCCCCAGCATTTT. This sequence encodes CASSDHSDQPQHF.

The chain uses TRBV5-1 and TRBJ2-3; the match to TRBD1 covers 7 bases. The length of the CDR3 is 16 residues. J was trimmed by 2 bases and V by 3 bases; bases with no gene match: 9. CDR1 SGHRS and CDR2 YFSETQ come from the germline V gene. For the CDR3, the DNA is TGCGCCAGCAGCTCGTTAGAGGGGGCCGACACAGATACGCAGTATTTT. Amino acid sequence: CASSSLEGADTDTQYF.

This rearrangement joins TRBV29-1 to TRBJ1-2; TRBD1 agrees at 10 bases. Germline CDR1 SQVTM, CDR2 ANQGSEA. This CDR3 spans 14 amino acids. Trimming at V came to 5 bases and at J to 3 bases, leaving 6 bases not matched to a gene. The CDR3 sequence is CSVFSGQGDYGYTF. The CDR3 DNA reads TGCAGCGTTTTTTCAGGACAGGGGGACTATGGCTACACCTTC. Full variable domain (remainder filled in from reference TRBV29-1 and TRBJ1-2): SAVISQKPSRDICQRGTSLTIQCQVDSQVTMMFWYRQQPGQSLTLIATANQGSEATYESGFVIDKFPISRPNLTFSTLTVSNMSPEDSSIYLCSVFSGQGDYGYTFGSGTRLTVV.

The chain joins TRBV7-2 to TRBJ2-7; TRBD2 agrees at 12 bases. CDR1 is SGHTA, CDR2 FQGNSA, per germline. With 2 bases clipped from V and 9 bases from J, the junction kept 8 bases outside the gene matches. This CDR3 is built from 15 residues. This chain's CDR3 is CASSLSTSGGFWQYF. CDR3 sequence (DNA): TGTGCCAGCAGCTTAAGCACTAGCGGGGGGTTCTGGCAGTACTTC. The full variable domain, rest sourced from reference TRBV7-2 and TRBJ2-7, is GAGVSQSPSNKVTEKGKDVELRCDPISGHTALYWYRQSLGQGLEFLIYFQGNSAPDKSGLPSDRFSAERTGGSVSTLTIQRTQQEDSAVYLCASSLSTSGGFWQYFGPGTRLTVT.

The CDR3 region is CASSSSMNTEAFF. CDR3 in DNA: TGTGCCAGCAGTAGCTCTATGAACACTGAAGCTTTCTTT. The genes are TRBV27 and TRBJ1-1, with D hard to call. The CDR3 sequence is 13 residues long. The germline CDR1 and CDR2 sequences are MNHEY and SMNVEV (reference sequence). Trimming pared 5 bases from V and 0 bases from J, leaving 7 bases between.

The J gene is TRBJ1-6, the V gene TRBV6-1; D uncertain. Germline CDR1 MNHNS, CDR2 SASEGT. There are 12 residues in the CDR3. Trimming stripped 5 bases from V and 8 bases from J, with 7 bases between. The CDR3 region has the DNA TGTGCCAGCAGTAGACATGATTCACCCCTCCACTTT. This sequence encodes CASSRHDSPLHF.

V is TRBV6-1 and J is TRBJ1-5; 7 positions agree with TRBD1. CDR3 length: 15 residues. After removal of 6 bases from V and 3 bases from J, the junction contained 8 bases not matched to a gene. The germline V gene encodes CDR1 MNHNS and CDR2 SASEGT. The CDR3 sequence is CASRLNTGVNQPQHF. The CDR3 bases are TGTGCCAGCAGGCTAAACACAGGGGTCAATCAGCCCCAGCATTTT.

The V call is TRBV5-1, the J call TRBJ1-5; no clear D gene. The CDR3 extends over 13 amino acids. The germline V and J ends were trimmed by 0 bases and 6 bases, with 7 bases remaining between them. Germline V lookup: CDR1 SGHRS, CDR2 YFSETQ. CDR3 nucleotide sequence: TGCGCCAGCAGCTTGGAAAGAGGTCAGCCCCAGCATTTT. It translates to CASSLERGQPQHF. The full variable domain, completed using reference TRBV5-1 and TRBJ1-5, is KAGVTQTPRYLIKTRGQQVTLSCSPISGHRSVSWYQQTPGQGLQFLFEYFSETQRNKGNFPGRFSGRQFSNSRSEMNVSTLELGDSALYLCASSLERGQPQHFGDGTRLSIL.

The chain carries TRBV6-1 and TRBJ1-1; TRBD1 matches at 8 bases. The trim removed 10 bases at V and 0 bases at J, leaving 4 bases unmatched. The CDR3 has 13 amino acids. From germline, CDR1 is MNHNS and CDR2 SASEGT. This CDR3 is CAIPTGVNTEAFF. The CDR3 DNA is TGTGCCATCCCGACAGGGGTGAACACTGAAGCTTTCTTT.

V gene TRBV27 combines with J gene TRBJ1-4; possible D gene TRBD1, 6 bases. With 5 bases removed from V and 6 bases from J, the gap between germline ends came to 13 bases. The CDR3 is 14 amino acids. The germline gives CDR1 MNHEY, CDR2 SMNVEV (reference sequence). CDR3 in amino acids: CASSLSGVHEKLFF. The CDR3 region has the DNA TGTGCCAGCAGTCTCTCAGGGGTACATGAAAAACTGTTTTTT.

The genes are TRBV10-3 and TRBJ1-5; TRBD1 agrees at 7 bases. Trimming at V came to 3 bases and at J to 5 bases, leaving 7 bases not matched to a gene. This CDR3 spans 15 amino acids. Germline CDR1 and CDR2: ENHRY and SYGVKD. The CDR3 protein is CAISDGQAGDQPQHF. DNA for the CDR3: TGTGCCATCAGTGACGGACAGGCGGGCGATCAGCCCCAGCATTTT.

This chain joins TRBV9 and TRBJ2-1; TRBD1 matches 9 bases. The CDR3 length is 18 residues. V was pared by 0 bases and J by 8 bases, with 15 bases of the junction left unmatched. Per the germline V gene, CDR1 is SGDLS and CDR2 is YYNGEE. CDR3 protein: CASSVGLGGTGSSDEQFF. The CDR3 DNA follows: TGTGCCAGCAGCGTAGGTCTTGGTGGGACAGGGTCTTCGGATGAGCAGTTCTTC. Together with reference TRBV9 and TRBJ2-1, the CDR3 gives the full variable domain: DSGVTQTPKHLITATGQRVTLRCSPRSGDLSVYWYQQSLDQGLQFLIQYYNGEERAKGNILERFSAQQFPDLHSELNLSSLELGDSALYFCASSVGLGGTGSSDEQFFGPGTRLTVL.

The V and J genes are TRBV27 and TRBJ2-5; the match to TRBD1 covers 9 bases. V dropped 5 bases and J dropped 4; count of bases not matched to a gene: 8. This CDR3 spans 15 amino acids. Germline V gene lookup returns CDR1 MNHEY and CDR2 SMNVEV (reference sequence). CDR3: CASSPRQGVGETQYF. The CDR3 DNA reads TGTGCCAGCAGTCCGCGACAGGGGGTGGGAGAGACCCAGTACTTC.

The CDR3 DNA reads TGTGCCAGCAGCCGTACCGACATGCACAATGAGCAGTTCTTC. Translation: CASSRTDMHNEQFF. The gene calls are TRBV7-2 and TRBJ2-1; D not certain. CDR3 length: 14 residues. The ends were cut back, 5 bases at V and 5 bases at J, with 13 bases in the middle. CDR1 SGHTA and CDR2 FQGNSA come from the germline V gene.

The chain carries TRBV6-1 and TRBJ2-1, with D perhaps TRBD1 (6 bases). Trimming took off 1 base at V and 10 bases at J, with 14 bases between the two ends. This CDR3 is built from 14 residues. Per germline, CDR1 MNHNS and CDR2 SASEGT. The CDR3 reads CASSEEGQPTEQFF. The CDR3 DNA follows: TGTGCCAGCAGTGAAGAGGGACAACCCACCGAGCAGTTCTTC.

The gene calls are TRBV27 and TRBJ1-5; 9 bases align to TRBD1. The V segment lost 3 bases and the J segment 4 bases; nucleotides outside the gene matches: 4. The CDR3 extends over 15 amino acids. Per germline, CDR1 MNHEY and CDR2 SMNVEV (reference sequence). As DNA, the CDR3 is TGTGCCAGCAGTTTGGGACAGGGACTAAATCAGCCCCAGCATTTT. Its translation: CASSLGQGLNQPQHF.

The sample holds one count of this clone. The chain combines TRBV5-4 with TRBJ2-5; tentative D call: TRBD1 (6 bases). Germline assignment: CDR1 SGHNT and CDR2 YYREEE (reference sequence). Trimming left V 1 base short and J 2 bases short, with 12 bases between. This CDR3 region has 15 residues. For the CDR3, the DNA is TGTGCCAGCAGCTTGACAGGGCCTCCTCAAGAGACCCAGTACTTC. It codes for CASSLTGPPQETQYF.

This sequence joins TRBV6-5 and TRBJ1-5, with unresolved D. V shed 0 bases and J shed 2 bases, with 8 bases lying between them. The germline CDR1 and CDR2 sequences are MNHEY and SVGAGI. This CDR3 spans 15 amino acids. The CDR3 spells CASSYSSGGNQPQHF. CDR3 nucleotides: TGTGCCAGCAGTTACTCGTCCGGGGGCAATCAGCCCCAGCATTTT.

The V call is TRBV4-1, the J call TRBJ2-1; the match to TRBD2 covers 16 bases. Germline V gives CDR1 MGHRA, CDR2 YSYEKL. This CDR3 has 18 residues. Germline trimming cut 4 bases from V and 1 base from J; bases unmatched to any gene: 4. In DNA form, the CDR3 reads TGCGCCAGCAGCCTCGGGACTAGCGGGGGGGCGTCCTACAATGAGCAGTTCTTC. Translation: CASSLGTSGGASYNEQFF.

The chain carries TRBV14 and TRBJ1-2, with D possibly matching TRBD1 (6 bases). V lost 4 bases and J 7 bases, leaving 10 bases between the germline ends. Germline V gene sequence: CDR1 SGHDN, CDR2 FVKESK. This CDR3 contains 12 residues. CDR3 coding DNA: TGTGCCAGCAGCCCTAACAGGGTTGGCTACACCTTC. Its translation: CASSPNRVGYTF.

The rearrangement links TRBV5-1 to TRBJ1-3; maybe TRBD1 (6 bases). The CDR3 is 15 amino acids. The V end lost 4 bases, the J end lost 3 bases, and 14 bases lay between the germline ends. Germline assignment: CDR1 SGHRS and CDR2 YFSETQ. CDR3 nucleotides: TGCGCCAGCAGCCTTACAGGGTGGTTTGGAAACACCATATATTTT. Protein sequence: CASSLTGWFGNTIYF.

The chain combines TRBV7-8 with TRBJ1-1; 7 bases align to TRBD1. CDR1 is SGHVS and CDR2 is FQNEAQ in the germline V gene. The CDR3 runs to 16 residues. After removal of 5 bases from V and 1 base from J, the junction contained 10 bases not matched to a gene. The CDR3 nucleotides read TGTGCCAGCAGCCCCGGGACAGAATTCGGGAACACTGAAGCTTTCTTT. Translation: CASSPGTEFGNTEAFF.

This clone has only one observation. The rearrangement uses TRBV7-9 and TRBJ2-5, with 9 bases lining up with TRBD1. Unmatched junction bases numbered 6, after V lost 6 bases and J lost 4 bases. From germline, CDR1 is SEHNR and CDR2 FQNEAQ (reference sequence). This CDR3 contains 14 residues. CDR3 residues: CASRPTGGIETQYF. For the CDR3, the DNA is TGTGCCAGCAGGCCGACAGGGGGAATAGAGACCCAGTACTTC.

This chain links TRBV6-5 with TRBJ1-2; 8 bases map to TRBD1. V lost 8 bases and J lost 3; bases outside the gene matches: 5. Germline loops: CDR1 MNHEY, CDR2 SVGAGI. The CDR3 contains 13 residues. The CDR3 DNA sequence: TGTGCCAGCCAGTCGGGACAGGACTATGGCTACACCTTC. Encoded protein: CASQSGQDYGYTF.

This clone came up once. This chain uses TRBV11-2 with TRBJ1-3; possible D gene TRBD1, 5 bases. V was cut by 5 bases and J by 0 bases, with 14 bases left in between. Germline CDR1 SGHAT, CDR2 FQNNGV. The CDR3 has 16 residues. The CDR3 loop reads CASSERRGPSGNTIYF. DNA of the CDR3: TGTGCCAGCAGCGAAAGGAGGGGTCCCTCTGGAAACACCATATATTTT.

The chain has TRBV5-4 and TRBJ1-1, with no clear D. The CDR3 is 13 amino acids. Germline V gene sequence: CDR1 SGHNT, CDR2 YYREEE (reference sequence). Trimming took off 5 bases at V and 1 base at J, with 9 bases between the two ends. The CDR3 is CASRSARNTEAFF. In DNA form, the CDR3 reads TGTGCCAGCAGGAGTGCGCGGAACACTGAAGCTTTCTTT.

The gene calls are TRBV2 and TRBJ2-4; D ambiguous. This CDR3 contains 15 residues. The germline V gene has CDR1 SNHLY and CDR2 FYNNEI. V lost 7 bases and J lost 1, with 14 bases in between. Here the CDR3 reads CASISDGLAKNIQYF. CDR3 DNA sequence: TGTGCCAGCATTTCCGACGGGTTGGCCAAAAACATTCAGTACTTC.

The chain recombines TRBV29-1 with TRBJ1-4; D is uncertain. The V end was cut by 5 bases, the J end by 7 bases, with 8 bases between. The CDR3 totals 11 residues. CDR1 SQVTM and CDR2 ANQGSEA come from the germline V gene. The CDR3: CSVFFGEKLFF. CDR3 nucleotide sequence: TGCAGCGTTTTTTTCGGTGAAAAACTGTTTTTT. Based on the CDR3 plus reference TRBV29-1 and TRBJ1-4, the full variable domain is SAVISQKPSRDICQRGTSLTIQCQVDSQVTMMFWYRQQPGQSLTLIATANQGSEATYESGFVIDKFPISRPNLTFSTLTVSNMSPEDSSIYLCSVFFGEKLFFGSGTQLSVL.

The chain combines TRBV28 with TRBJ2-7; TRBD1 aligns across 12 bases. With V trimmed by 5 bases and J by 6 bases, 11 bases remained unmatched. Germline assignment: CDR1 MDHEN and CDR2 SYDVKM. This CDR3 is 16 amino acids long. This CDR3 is CASSPTARDRGLEQYF. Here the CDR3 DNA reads TGTGCCAGCAGTCCCACGGCCCGGGACAGGGGGCTCGAGCAGTACTTC.